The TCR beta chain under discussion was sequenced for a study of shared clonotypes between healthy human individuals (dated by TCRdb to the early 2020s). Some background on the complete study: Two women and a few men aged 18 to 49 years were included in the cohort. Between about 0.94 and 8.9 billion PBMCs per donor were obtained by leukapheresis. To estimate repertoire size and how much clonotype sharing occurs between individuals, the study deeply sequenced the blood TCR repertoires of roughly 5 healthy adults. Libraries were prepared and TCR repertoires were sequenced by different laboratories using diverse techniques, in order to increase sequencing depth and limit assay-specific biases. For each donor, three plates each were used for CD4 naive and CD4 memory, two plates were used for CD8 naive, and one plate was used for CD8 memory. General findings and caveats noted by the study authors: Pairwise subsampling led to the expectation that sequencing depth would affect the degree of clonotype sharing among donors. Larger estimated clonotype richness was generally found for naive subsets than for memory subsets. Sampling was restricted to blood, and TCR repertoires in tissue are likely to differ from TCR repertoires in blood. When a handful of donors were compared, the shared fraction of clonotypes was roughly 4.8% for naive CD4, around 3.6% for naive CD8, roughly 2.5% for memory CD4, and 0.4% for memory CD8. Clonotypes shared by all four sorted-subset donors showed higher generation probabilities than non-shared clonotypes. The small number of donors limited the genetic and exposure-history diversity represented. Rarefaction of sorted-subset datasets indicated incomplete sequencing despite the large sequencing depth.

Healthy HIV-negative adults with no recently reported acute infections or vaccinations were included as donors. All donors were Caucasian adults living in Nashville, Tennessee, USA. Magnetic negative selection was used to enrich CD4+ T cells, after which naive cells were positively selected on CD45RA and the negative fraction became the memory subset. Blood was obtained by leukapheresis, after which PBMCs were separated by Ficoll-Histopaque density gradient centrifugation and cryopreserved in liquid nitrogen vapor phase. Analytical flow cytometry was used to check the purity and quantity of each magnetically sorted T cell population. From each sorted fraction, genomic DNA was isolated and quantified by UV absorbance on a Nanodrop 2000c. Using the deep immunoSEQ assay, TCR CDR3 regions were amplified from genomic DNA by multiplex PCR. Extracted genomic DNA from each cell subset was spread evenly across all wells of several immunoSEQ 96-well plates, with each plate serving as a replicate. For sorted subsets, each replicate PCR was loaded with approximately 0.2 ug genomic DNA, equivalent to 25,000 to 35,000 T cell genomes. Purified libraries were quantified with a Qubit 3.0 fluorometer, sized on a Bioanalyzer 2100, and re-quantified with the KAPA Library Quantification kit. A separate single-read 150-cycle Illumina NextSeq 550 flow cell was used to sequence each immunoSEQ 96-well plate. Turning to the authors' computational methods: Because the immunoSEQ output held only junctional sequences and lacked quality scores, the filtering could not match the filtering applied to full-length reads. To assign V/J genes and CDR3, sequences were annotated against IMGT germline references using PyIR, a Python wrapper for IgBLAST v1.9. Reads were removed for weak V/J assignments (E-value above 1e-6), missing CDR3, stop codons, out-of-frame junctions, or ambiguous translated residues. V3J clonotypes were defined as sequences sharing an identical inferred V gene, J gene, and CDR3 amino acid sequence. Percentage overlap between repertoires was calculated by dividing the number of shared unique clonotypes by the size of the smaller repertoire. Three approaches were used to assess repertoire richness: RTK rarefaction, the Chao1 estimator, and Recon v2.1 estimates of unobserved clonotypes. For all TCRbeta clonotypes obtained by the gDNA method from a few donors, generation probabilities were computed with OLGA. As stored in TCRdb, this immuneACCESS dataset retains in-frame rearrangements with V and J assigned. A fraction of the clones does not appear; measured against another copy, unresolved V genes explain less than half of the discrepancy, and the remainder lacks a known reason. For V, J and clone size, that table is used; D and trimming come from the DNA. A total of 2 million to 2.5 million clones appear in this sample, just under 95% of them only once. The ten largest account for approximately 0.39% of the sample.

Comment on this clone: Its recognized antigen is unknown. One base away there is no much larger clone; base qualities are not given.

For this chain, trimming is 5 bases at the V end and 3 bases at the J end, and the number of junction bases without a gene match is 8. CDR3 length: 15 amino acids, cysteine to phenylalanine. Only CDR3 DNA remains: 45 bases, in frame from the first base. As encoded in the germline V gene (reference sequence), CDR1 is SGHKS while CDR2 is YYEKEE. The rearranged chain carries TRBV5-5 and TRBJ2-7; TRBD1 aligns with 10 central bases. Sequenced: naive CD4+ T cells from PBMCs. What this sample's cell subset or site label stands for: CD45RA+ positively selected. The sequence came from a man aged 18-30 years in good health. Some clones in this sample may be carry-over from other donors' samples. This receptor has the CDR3 CASSRTGGAHYEQYF. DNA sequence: TGTGCCAGCAGTCGGACAGGGGGGGCTCACTACGAGCAGTACTTC.